The TCR beta chain under discussion was sequenced for a study of Ad26.COV2.S vaccination and SARS-CoV-2 variants. Study-wide results and caveats: Placebo and vaccine recipients had non-spike TCR breadth that was similar.

As concerns this clone: What it binds is unknown.

Produced via immunoSEQ multiplex PCR; TCRdb's table is partial and in-frame only. The table includes 350,000 to 450,000 clones, 80% to 95% detected once. Indicated treatment: over 15 received Ad26.COV2.S at low or high dose, single or two shots; roughly five received placebo; per-sample allocation not given. Samples came from day 63 after the first vaccine or placebo injection. The ends were cut back, 4 bases at V and 0 bases at J, with 10 bases in the middle. Per germline, CDR1 SGHRS and CDR2 YFSETQ. CDR3 length equals 15 residues. The TCR comes from a person aged 18-65 years who received the Ad26.COV2.S COVID-19 vaccine or a placebo. The sequencing used peripheral blood, collected in a trial of Ad26.COV2.S vaccine versus placebo. The rearrangement joins TRBV5-1 to TRBJ1-4, with a weak D call TRBD1 (6 bases). The DNA for the CDR3 is TGCGCCAGCAGCCCATGGACAGCAACTAATGAAAAACTGTTTTTT. Protein product: CASSPWTATNEKLFF. The full variable domain, rest sourced from reference TRBV5-1 and TRBJ1-4, is KAGVTQTPRYLIKTRGQQVTLSCSPISGHRSVSWYQQTPGQGLQFLFEYFSETQRNKGNFPGRFSGRQFSNSRSEMNVSTLELGDSALYLCASSPWTATNEKLFFGSGTQLSVL.